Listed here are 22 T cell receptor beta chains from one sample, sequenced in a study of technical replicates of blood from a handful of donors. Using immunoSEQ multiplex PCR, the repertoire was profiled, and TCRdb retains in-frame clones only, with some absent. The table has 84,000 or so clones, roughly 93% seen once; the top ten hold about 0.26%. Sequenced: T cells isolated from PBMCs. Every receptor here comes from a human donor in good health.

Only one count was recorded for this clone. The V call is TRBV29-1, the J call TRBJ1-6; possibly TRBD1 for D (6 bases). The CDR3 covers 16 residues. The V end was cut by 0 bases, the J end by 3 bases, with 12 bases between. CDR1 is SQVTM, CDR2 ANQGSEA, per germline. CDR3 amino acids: CSVEDWTERYNSPLHF. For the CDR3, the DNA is TGCAGCGTTGAAGACTGGACAGAGCGCTATAATTCACCCCTCCACTTT.

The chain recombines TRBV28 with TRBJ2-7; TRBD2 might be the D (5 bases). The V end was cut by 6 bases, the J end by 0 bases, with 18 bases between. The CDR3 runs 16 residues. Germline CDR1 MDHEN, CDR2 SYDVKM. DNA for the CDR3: TGTGCCAGCAGCAAAAACCGCTTCGGGGACTCCTACGAGCAGTACTTC. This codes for CASSKNRFGDSYEQYF.

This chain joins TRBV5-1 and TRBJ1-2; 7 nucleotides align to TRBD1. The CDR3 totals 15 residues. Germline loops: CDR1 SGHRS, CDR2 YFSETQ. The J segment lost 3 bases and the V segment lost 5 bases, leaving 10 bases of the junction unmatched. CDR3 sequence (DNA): TGCGCCAGCAGTCTTCCGGGGACAGCCCACTATGGCTACACCTTC. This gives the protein CASSLPGTAHYGYTF.

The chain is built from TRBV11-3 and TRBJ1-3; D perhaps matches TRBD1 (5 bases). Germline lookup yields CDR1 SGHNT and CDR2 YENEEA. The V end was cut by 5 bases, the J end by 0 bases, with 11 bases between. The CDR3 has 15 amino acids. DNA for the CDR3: TGTGCCAGCAGCACGGCAGGGAACTCTGGAAACACCATATATTTT. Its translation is CASSTAGNSGNTIYF.

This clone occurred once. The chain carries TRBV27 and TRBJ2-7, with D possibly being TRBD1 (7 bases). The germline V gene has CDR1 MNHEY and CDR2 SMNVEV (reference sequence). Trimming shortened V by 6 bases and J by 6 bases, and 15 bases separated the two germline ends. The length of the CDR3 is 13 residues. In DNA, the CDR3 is TGTGCCAGCAGACCCAACAGGGGAGGCGAGCAGTACTTC. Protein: CASRPNRGGEQYF.

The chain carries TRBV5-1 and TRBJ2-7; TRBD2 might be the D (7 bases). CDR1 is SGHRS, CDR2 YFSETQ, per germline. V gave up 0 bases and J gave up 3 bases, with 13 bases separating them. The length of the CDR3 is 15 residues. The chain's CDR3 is CASSLAGGPFYEQYF. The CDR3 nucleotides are TGCGCCAGCAGCTTGGCCGGGGGGCCATTCTACGAGCAGTACTTC.

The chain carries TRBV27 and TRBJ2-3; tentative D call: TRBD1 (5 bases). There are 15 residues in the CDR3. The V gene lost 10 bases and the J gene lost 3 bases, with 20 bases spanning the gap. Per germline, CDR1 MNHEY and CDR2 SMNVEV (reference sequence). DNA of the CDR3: TGTGCCATCAAACCCCAGCCCTCAGGGACAGATACGCAGTATTTT. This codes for CAIKPQPSGTDTQYF.

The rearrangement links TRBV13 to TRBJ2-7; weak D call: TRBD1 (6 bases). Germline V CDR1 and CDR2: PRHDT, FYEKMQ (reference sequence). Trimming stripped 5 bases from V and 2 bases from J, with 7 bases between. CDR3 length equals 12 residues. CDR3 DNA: TGTGCCAGCAGCGACAGGACCTACGAGCAGTACTTC. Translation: CASSDRTYEQYF.

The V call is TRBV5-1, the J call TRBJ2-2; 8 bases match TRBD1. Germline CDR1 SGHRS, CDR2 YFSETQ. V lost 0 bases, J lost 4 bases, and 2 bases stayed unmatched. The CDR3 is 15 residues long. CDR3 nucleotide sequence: TGCGCCAGCAGCTTGGGCAGGGGGCGCACCGGGGAGCTGTTTTTT. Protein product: CASSLGRGRTGELFF.

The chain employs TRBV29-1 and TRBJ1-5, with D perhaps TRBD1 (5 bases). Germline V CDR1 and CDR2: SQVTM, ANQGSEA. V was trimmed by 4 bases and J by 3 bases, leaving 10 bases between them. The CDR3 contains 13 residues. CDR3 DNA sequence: TGCAGCGTTGCAGGGAATTACAATCAGCCCCAGCATTTT. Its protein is CSVAGNYNQPQHF. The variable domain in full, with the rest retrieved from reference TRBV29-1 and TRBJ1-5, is SAVISQKPSRDICQRGTSLTIQCQVDSQVTMMFWYRQQPGQSLTLIATANQGSEATYESGFVIDKFPISRPNLTFSTLTVSNMSPEDSSIYLCSVAGNYNQPQHFGDGTRLSIL.

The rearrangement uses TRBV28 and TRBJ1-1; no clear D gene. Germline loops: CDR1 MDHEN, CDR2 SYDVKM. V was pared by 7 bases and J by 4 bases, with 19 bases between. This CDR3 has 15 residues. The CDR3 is CASTRIGEGRTEAFF. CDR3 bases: TGTGCCAGCACCCGAATCGGGGAAGGTCGCACTGAAGCTTTCTTT.

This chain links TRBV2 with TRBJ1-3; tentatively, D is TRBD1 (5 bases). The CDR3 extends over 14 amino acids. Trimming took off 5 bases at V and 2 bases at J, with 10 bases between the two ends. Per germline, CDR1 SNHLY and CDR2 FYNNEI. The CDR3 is CASSPGHAGNTIYF. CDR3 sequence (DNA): TGTGCCAGCAGTCCCGGACACGCTGGAAACACCATATATTTT.

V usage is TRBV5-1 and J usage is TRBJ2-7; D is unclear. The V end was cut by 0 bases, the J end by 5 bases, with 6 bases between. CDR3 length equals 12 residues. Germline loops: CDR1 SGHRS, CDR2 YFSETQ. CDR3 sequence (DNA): TGCGCCAGCAGCTTGGAAATCGACGAGCAGTACTTC. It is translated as CASSLEIDEQYF.

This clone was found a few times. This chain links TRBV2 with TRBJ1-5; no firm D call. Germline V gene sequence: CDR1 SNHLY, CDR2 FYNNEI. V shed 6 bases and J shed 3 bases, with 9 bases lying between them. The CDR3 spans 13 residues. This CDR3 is CASRQEANQPQHF. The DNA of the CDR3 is TGTGCCAGCAGGCAGGAGGCCAATCAGCCCCAGCATTTT.

The CDR3 sequence: CASSGLAGVPTDTQYF. The DNA of the CDR3 is TGCGCCAGCTCGGGACTAGCGGGAGTGCCCACAGATACGCAGTATTTT. The rearrangement links TRBV10-2 to TRBJ2-3; 14 bases fit TRBD2. The V and J ends lost 8 bases and 2 bases, in that order; junction bases with no gene match: 6. The CDR3 covers 16 residues. The germline V gene encodes CDR1 WSHSY and CDR2 SAAADI.

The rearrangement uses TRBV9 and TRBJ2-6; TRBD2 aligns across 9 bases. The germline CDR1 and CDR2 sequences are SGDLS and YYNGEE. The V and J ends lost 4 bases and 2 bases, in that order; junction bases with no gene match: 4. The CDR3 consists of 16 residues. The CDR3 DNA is TGTGCCAGCAGCTCGGCGGGGGGGACTGGGGCCAACGTCCTGACTTTC. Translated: CASSSAGGTGANVLTF.

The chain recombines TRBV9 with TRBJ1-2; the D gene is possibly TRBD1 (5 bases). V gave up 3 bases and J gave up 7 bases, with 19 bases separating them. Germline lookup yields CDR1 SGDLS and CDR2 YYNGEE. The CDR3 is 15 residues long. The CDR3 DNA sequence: TGTGCCAGCAGCGCAGGATTGTACCAGGGCCTTGGCTACACCTTC. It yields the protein CASSAGLYQGLGYTF. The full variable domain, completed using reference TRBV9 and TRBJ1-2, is DSGVTQTPKHLITATGQRVTLRCSPRSGDLSVYWYQQSLDQGLQFLIQYYNGEERAKGNILERFSAQQFPDLHSELNLSSLELGDSALYFCASSAGLYQGLGYTFGSGTRLTVV.

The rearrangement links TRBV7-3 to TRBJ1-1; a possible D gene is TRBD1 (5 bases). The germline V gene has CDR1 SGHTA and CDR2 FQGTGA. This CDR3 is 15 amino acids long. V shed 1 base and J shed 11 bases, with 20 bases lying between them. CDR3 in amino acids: CASSLIPGTTGAAFF. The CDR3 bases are TGTGCCAGCAGCTTAATCCCAGGGACTACAGGTGCGGCTTTCTTT.

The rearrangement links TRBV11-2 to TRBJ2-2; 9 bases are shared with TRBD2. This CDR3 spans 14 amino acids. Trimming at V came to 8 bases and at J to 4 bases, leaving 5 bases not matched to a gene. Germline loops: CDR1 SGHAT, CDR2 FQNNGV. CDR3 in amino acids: CASRLAGFTGELFF. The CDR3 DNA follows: TGTGCCAGCCGCCTAGCGGGGTTCACCGGGGAGCTGTTTTTT.

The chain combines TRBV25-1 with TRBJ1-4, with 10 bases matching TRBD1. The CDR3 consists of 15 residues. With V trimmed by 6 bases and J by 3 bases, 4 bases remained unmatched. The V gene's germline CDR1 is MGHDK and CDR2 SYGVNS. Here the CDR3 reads CASRDRGSANEKLFF. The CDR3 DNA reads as TGTGCCAGCAGGGACAGGGGGTCAGCTAATGAAAAACTGTTTTTT.

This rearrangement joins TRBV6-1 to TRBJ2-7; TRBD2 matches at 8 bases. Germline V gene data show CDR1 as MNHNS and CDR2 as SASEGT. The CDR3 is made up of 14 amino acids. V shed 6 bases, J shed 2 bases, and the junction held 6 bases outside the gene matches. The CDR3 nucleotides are TGTGCCAGCAGGGGCCTAGCGGGTCCCTACGAGCAGTACTTC. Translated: CASRGLAGPYEQYF.

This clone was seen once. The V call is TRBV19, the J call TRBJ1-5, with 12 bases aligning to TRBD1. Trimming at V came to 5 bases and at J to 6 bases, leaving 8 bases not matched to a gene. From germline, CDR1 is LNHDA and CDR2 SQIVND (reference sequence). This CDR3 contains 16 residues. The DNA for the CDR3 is TGTGCCAGTAGTTTGCCTGGGACAGGGGGCGGTCAGCCCCAGCATTTT. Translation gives CASSLPGTGGGQPQHF. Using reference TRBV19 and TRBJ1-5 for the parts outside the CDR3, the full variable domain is DGGITQSPKYLFRKEGQNVTLSCEQNLNHDAMYWYRQDPGQGLRLIYYSQIVNDFQKGDIAEGYSVSREKKESFPLTVTSAQKNPTAFYLCASSLPGTGGGQPQHFGDGTRLSIL.